This TCR beta chain emerged from a study of shared clonotypes between healthy human individuals. The CDR3 loop spans 13 amino acids. Trimming stripped 1 base from V and 1 base from J, with 4 bases between. CDR1 SEHNR and CDR2 FQNEAQ come from the germline V gene (reference sequence). Produced via immunoSEQ multiplex PCR; TCRdb's table is partial and in-frame only. This sample yields about 680,000 clones, of which about 91% are seen a single time; 24% belongs to the top ten. A word on this clone: The sample holds other DNA sequences that translate to the same CDR3.

Naive CD8 cells, CD45RO-negative and positively selected for CCR7, excluded terminally differentiated effector memory CD45RA+ cells. This TCR was recovered from a man aged 25 to 45 in good health. The chain has TRBV7-9 and TRBJ1-1; D ambiguous. What was sequenced was naive CD8+ T cells sorted from blood. The DNA of the CDR3 is TGTGCCAGCAGCTTAGTCGGGAACACTGAAGCTTTCTTT. Translated: CASSLVGNTEAFF. Full variable domain (rest looked up from reference TRBV7-9 and TRBJ1-1): DTGVSQNPRHKITKRGQNVTFRCDPISEHNRLYWYRQTLGQGPEFLTYFQNEAQLEKSRLLSDRFSAERPKGSFSTLEIQRTEQGDSAMYLCASSLVGNTEAFFGQGTRLTVV.